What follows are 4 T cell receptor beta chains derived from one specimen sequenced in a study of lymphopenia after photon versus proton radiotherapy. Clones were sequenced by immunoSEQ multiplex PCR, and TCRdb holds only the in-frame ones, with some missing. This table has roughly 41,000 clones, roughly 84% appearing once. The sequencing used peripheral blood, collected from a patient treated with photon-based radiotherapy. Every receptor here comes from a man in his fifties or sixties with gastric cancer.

The CDR3 DNA reads TGTGCCAGCAGCTTAGAGTTAGCCCCTAGCACAGATACGCAGTATTTT. Translation gives CASSLELAPSTDTQYF. The chain couples TRBV7-2 to TRBJ2-3; D is unresolved. This CDR3 region has 16 residues. Germline CDR1 SGHTA, CDR2 FQGNSA. Deletions cut 1 base from V and 0 bases from J, with 11 bases between. Complete variable domain (other parts from reference TRBV7-2 and TRBJ2-3): GAGVSQSPSNKVTEKGKDVELRCDPISGHTALYWYRQSLGQGLEFLIYFQGNSAPDKSGLPSDRFSAERTGGSVSTLTIQRTQQEDSAVYLCASSLELAPSTDTQYFGPGTRLTVL.

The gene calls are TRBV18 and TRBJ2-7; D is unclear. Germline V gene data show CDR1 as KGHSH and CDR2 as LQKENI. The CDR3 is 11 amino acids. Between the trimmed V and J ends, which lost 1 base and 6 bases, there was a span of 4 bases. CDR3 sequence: CASSPLSEQYF. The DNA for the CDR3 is TGTGCCAGCTCACCACTGAGCGAGCAGTACTTC.

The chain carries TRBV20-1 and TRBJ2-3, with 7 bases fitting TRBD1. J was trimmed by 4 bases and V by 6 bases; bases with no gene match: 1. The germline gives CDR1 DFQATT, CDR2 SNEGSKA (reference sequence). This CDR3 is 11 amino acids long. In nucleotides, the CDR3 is TGCAGTGCGGACAGGTCAGATACGCAGTATTTT. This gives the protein CSADRSDTQYF.

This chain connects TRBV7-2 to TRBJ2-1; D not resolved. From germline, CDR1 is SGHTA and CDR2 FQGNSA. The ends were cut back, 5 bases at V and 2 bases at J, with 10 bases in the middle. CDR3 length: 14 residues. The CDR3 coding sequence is TGTGCCAGCAGCGCGAGGCCGCCCTACAATGAGCAGTTCTTC. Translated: CASSARPPYNEQFF.